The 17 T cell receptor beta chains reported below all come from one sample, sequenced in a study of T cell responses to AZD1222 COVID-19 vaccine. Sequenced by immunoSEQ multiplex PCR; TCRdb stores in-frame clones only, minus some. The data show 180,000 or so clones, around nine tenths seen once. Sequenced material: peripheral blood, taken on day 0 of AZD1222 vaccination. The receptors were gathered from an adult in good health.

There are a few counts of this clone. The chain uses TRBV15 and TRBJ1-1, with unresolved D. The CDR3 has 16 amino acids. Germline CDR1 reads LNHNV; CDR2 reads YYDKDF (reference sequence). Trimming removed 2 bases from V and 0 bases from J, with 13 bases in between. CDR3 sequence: CATSRPPLGLNTEAFF. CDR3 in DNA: TGTGCCACCAGCAGACCCCCCCTTGGCTTGAACACTGAAGCTTTCTTT.

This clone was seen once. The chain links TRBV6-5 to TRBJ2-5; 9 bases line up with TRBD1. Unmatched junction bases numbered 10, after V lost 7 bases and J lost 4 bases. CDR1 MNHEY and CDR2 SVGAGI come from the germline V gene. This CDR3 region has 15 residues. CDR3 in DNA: TGTGCCAGCACCTTGGACAGGGGAATGATAGAGACCCAGTACTTC. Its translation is CASTLDRGMIETQYF.

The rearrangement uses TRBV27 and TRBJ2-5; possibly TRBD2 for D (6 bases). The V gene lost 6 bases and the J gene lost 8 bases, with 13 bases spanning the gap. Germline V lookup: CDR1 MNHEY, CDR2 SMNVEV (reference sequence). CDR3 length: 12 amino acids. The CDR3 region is CASSPPGGTQYF. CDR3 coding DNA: TGTGCCAGCAGCCCCCCCGGGGGAACCCAGTACTTC.

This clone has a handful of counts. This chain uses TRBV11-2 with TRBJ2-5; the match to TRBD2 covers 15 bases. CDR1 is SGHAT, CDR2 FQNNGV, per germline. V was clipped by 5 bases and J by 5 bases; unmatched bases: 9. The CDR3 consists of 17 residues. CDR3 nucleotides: TGTGCCAGCAGCCCTGGACTAGCGGGAGGGCCCCGGGAGACCCAGTACTTC. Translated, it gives CASSPGLAGGPRETQYF.

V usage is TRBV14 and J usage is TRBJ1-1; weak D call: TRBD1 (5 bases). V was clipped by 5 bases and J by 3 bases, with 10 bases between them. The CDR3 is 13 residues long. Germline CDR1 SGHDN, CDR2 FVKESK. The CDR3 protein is CASSNVGDTEAFF. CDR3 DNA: TGTGCCAGCAGCAATGTAGGGGACACTGAAGCTTTCTTT.

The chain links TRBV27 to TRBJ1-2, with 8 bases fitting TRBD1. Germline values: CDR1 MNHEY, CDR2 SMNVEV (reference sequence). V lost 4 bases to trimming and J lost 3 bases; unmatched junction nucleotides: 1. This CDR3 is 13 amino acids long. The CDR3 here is CASSSQGDYGYTF. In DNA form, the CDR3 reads TGTGCCAGCAGTTCACAGGGGGACTATGGCTACACCTTC.

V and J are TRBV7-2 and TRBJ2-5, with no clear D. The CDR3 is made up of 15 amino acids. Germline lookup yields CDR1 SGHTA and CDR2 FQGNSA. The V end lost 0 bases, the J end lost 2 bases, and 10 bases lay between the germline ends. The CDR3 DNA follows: TGTGCCAGCAGCTTAGCCGGGTTTGAACAAGAGACCCAGTACTTC. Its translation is CASSLAGFEQETQYF.

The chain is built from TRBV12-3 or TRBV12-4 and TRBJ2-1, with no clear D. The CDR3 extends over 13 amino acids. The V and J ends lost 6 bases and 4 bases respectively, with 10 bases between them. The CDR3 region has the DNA TGTGCCAGCAGCGGCAGAAGGTACAATGAGCAGTTCTTC. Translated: CASSGRRYNEQFF.

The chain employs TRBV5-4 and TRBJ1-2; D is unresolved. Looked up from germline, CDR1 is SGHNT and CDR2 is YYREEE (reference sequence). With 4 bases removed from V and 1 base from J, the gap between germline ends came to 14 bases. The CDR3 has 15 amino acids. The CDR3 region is CASSGRSRDNYGYTF. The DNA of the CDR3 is TGTGCCAGCAGCGGACGGAGTCGGGATAACTATGGCTACACCTTC.

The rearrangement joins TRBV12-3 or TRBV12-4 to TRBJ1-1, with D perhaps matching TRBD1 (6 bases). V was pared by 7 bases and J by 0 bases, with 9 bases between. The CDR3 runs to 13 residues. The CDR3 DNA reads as TGTGCCAGCACCAGGACAGTGAACACTGAAGCTTTCTTT. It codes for CASTRTVNTEAFF.

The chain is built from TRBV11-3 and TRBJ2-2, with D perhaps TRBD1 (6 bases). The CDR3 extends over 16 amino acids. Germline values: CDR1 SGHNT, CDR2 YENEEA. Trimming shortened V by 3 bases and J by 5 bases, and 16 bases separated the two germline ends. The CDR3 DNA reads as TGTGCCAGCAGCTTGGCCAACAGGGTCGAGACCGGGGAGCTGTTTTTT. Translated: CASSLANRVETGELFF.

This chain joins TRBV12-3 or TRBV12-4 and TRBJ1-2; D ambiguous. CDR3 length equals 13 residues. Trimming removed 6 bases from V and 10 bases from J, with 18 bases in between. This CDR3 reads CASSYFATEFYTF. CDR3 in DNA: TGTGCCAGCAGCTACTTCGCGACGGAATTCTACACCTTC.

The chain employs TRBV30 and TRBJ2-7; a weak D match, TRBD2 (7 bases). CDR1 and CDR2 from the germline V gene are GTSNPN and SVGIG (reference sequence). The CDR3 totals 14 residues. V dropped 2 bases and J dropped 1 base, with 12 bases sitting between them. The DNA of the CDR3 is TGTGCCTGGAGTAAGGGGGGGGGATCCTACGAGCAGTACTTC. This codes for CAWSKGGGSYEQYF.

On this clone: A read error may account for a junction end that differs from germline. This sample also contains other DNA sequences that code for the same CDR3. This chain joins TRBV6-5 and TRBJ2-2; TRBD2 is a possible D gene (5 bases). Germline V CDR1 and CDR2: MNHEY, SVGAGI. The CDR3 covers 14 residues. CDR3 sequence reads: CASSYSIAPGELFF. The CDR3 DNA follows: TGTGCCAGCAGTTACTCGATAGCCCCCGGGGAACTGTTTTTT.

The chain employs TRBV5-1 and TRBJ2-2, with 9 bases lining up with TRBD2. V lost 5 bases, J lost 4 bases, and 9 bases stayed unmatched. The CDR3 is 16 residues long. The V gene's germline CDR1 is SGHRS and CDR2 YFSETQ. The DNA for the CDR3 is TGCGCCAGCAGTGCGAGACTAGCGGAAAGCACCGGGGAGCTGTTTTTT. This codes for CASSARLAESTGELFF.

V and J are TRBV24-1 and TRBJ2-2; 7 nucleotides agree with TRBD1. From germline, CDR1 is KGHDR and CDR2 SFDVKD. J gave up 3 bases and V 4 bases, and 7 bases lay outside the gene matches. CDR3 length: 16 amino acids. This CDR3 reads CATSEVGGVDTGELFF. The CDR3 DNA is TGTGCCACCAGTGAAGTAGGGGGCGTTGACACCGGGGAGCTGTTTTTT.

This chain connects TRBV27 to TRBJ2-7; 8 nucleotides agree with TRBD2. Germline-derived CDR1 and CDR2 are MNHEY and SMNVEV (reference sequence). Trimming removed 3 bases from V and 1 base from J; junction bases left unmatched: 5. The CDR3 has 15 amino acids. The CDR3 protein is CASSFESGSSYEQYF. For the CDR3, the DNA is TGTGCCAGCAGTTTTGAGAGCGGGAGTTCCTACGAGCAGTACTTC.